The source of this T cell receptor (beta chain) is a study of OX40 agonist ivuxolimab in advanced cancers. About the study as a whole: Ivuxolimab, which targeted the costimulatory receptor OX40 (CD134), was an agonistic, fully human IgG2 monoclonal antibody. Intravenous ivuxolimab was administered to patients every 2 weeks at six dose levels: 0.01, 0.1, 0.3, 1.5, 3 and 10 mg/kg. Of the roughly 51 patients in dose escalation, 19 had hepatocellular carcinoma, around 15 had melanoma, 9 had renal cell carcinoma and 9 had head and neck cancer. The dose-escalation cohort was about 83% male with a mean age of about 65 years, ranging from roughly 20 to 80. Prior anti-PD-1, anti-PD-L1 or anti-CTLA-4 therapy was permitted, and checkpoint inhibitors had been received by roughly 42% of dose-escalation patients. Three dose-escalation patients achieved partial responses, one with hepatocellular carcinoma and two with cutaneous melanoma. The purpose of peripheral TCRbeta sequencing was to test whether ivuxolimab changed TCR sequence diversity and led to clonal T-cell expansion. The paper covers the monotherapy dose-escalation part of the phase I ivuxolimab trial, which included N ≈ 57 patients. Broader findings and caveats from the paper: At doses of 0.1 to 3.0 mg/kg, clonal expansion of both CD4+ and CD8+ T cells in blood was seen between baseline and week 6. Antigen specificity was not determined for the clonally expanded peripheral T cells. On average, CD8+ T cells showed more expanded clones than CD4+ T cells after ivuxolimab. Low levels of normalized T-cell clonal expansion were also shown by some nonresponding patients. In the 0.1-3.0 mg/kg groups, partial responders had among the lowest normalized peripheral clonal expansion, particularly in CD8+ T cells.

In its sample, this clone was seen once. Its cognate antigen has yet to be identified. The record has no base qualities; no much larger clone is one base away. To sequence the TCRbeta CDR3 region, genomic DNA was isolated from the sorted cells. The immunoSEQ Assay was used for sequencing of TCRbeta CDR3 regions. TCRdb took this table from immuneACCESS and kept in-frame rearrangements with V and J called. Such tables lack part of the clones; where checked against another copy, unresolved V genes explain under half of the gap, and the rest is unexplained. For this sample the table gives 60,000 to 85,000 clones, of which roughly 88% were detected only once. The ten largest clones represent under 1% of the sample. The trial excluded patients who had a history of autoimmune disease or were on systemic immunosuppression. In every dose cohort, peripheral blood was drawn for TCR sequencing at baseline, cycle 4 day 1, and cycle 7 day 1. Samples were obtained from an open-label, multicenter, first-in-human phase I dose-escalation trial of ivuxolimab. Adults with locally advanced or metastatic melanoma, renal cell, hepatocellular, or head and neck squamous cell carcinoma were enrolled in the trial. Before TCR sequencing, CD4+ T cells and CD8+ T cells were sorted from peripheral blood as separate populations.

CDR1 and CDR2, looked up from the germline V gene, are MDHEN and SYDVKM. The CDR3 spans 18 residues, from the cysteine through the phenylalanine. Of the read, only the CDR3 DNA is kept; its 54 bases are in frame from base 1. The junction shows trimming of 8 bases on V and 2 bases on J, plus 22 bases between the germline ends. This material consisted of CD4+ or CD8+ T cells sorted from blood, taken in a trial of the OX40 agonist ivuxolimab. The sequence is built from TRBV28 and TRBJ2-6; possibly the D gene is TRBD1, per 5 matching bases. This TCR came from an adult with an advanced solid tumor such as melanoma, head and neck, liver or kidney cancer. The DNA is TGTGCCAGCTCCCAACTGATAAGTGGGGCGGCTGGGGCCAACGTCCTGACTTTC. This sequence encodes CASSQLISGAAGANVLTF.